The present TCR beta chain was sequenced within a study of type 1 and type 2 diabetes patients. Study in general: From PBMCs, CD4+ and CD8+ T cells were isolated by magnetic microbeads. Study-wide findings and caveats: In type 2 diabetes, highly-expanded CD4+ clones took a median about 4% of reads. Type 2 diabetes repertoires were more diverse than type 1 diabetes repertoires.

In the case of this clonotype: Its antigen is unknown.

Trimming removed 1 base at V and 0 bases at J, with 7 bases between. The CDR3 spans 15 residues. The germline CDR1 and CDR2 sequences are SGHTA and FQGNSA. PCR was run on genomic DNA. The TCR beta CDR3 region was amplified using 30 forward and 13 reverse primers. Via MiXCR, TCRdb re-called the multiplex PCR reads, giving one row per CDR3 protein. In the table there are about 270,000 distinct CDR3 sequences, more than 40% of which are singletons. Sequencing was performed on peripheral blood mononuclear cells (PBMCs). The V gene is TRBV7-2, the J gene TRBJ1-3; tentative D call: TRBD1 (6 bases). The clonotype was recovered from a man younger than 30 with type 2 diabetes. The CDR3, as DNA: TGTGCCAGCAGCTTAGAGGGGGTCTCTGGAAACACCATATATTTT. Translating gives CASSLEGVSGNTIYF. The variable domain in full, completed from reference TRBV7-2 and TRBJ1-3, reads GAGVSQSPSNKVTEKGKDVELRCDPISGHTALYWYRQSLGQGLEFLIYFQGNSAPDKSGLPSDRFSAERTGGSVSTLTIQRTQQEDSAVYLCASSLEGVSGNTIYFGEGSWLTVV.